Listed below are T cell receptor beta chains from one sample, sequenced in a study of T cells in localized non-small cell lung cancer. Produced via immunoSEQ multiplex PCR; TCRdb's table is partial and in-frame only. In the table there are approximately 30,000 clones, roughly 93% of which are singletons. The source material was peripheral blood, sampled before any cancer treatment. The origin of the receptors is a female donor at least 60 years old with stage I lung adenocarcinoma. Both conserved end residues are trimmed from each CDR3.

v_gene,CDR3aa
TRBV7-9,ASSKQGTVNEKLF
TRBV29-1,SVQSPLTGVRTEAF
TRBV7-2,ASSLVGGRTGNTIY
TRBV6-4,ASSRAAQETQY
TRBV28,ASSLPLRGAPGYT
TRBV5-1,ASSPGQAINQPQH
TRBV7-6,ASSSGGANVLT
TRBV20-1,SAYPNTEAF
TRBV14,ASSQDLRAGGPGNEQF
TRBV19,ASAPVGLYTGELF
TRBV29-1,SVNDRGGANEQF
TRBV7-3,ASSLTLQETQY
TRBV5-1,ASSLAGLGGGTEAF
TRBV7-2,ASSLELGPQH
TRBV9,ASSVALRENIQY
TRBV29-1,SVDPAGLNNEQF
TRBV25-1,ASSEREAYEQY
TRBV6-1,ASSGGQRNEQF
TRBV5-8,ASSLVRGRGY
TRBV19,ASRGVSPKF
TRBV5-1,ASSLGGEGRETQY
TRBV5-1,ASSLATGRYNEQF
TRBV5-1,ASSWGSRGNGGYT
TRBV5-1,ASSSGTNTGELF
TRBV6-6,ASSSRTGMLYEQY
TRBV4-1,ASSQGAKREKEKLF
TRBV19,ASSIGMAASGNTIY
TRBV6-6,ASSYQGEFKGNTIY
TRBV7-2,ASSKSPGNTIY
TRBV5-4,ASYTQGRLYEQY
TRBV9,ASSVATGTPNTEAF
TRBV5-1,ASSLSGGPIYEQY
TRBV10-2,ASSQADLEAF
TRBV6-5,ASRSGGTGNQPQH
TRBV7-2,ASSSGQGETEAF
TRBV7-6,ASSFDSFTGELF